Listed below are T cell receptor beta chains from one sample, sequenced in a study of kidney transplant recipient with SARS-CoV-2 infection. TCRdb fed the reads into MiXCR, producing one record per CDR3 protein. The repertoire holds about 240,000 distinct CDR3 sequences, less than 35% seen once, with under 7.5% in the top ten. The sample here was a blood sample, taken at baseline and between days 110 and 120 from a kidney transplant recipient. The receptors come from a young adult male patient who had COVID-19 and was a kidney transplant recipient. Part of the T cells may come from the graft donor. CDR3s include the opening cysteine and the closing phenylalanine or tryptophan. The D gene is left open where the match is weak. Size tells how often a clone was seen (once, few, many) or the class of an expanded clone, and some rows leave it out.

clone_size	j_call	v_call	d_call	cdr3_aa
-	TRBJ2-3	TRBV5-1	TRBD1	CASSGQVSTDTQYF
many	TRBJ1-2	TRBV6-4	-	CASSRVSSHGKTYGYTF
many	TRBJ1-4	TRBV9	TRBD1	CASSVRGTANEKLFF
few	TRBJ2-2	TRBV6-5	-	CASSYLSGTGELFF
many	TRBJ1-4	TRBV15	-	CATSRVGTLLGGWLFF
many	TRBJ1-2	TRBV5-1	-	CASERGSVRKTYGYTF
many	TRBJ2-7	TRBV9	TRBD1	CASSVSGQGPYEQYF
many	TRBJ1-2	TRBV18	-	CASSPRQANYGYTF
many	TRBJ2-5	TRBV3-1	-	CASSSLDPISFSETQYF
many	TRBJ2-7	TRBV29-1	TRBD1	CSARGQGTQNYEQYF
-	TRBJ2-2	TRBV13	-	CVSSLGGRAGGLFF
-	TRBJ1-1	TRBV18	-	CASLPGGGNTEAFF
many	TRBJ1-1	TRBV4-3	TRBD1	CASSISTGHTEAFF
few	TRBJ2-5	TRBV12-3/TRBV12-4	-	CASSTRGRKETQYF
-	TRBJ2-3	TRBV30	TRBD2	CAWSKRGPRTDTQYF
many	TRBJ2-7	TRBV7-9	-	CASSLAYTRGPHEQYF
-	TRBJ1-1	TRBV7-2	-	CASSHRDGGTEAFF
many	TRBJ1-1	TRBV6-5	-	CASSGAGEYTEAFF
many	TRBJ1-5	TRBV30	TRBD1	CAWSSGGQPQHF
many	TRBJ2-7	TRBV12-5	-	CASGLVLSGGSLTEQYF
many	TRBJ1-3	TRBV13	-	CASSLGTTGSGNTIYF
many	TRBJ2-5	TRBV3-1	-	CASSVHDPISFSETQYF
many	TRBJ2-5	TRBV12-3/TRBV12-4	TRBD1	CASSHSDRDQETQYF
many	TRBJ1-2	TRBV6-5	-	CASSLGKECRKTYGYTF
-	TRBJ1-2	TRBV16	TRBD1	CASSPGQVVRKTYGYTF
many	-	TRBV27	TRBD2	CASSPLQRERLRQYF